This is a list of T cell receptor beta chains from one sample in a study of identifying expanded T cells in peripheral blood. Method: immunoSEQ multiplex PCR; TCRdb's copy keeps in-frame clones and lacks some. This sample has approximately 140,000 clones; around 88% occur once, and the top ten carry less than 10%. Sequencing was carried out using blood. The receptors shown here come from a person between 18 and 70 years old in good health. The CDR3 runs from the conserved cysteine through the conserved F or W. A D gene is named only where the DNA matches it firmly. Not all rows give a size; the values are once, few, many and, for expanded clones, a class.

>.|TRBV6-1|16|TRBD1|TRBJ2-1
TGTGCCAGCAGTGCGTTTTCACAGGGGGCCCTCAATGAGCAGTTCTTC
CASSAFSQGALNEQFF
>.|TRBV11-2|14|.|TRBJ1-1
TGTGCCAGCAGCCGTAATGGGGCGAACACTGAAGCTTTCTTT
CASSRNGANTEAFF
>.|TRBV5-6|13|.|TRBJ2-5
TGTGCCAGCATCCTGGGAGAGCAAGAGACCCAGTACTTC
CASILGEQETQYF
>.|TRBV6-5|14|TRBD2|TRBJ2-7
TGTGCCAGCAGTTACTCAGCCGGGAGGGACGAGCAGTACTTC
CASSYSAGRDEQYF
>once|TRBV27|14|.|TRBJ2-7
TGTGCCAGCAGAAGAGGGGAATTAACCTACGAGCAGTACTTC
CASRRGELTYEQYF
>.|TRBV18|14|.|TRBJ2-7
TGTGCCAGCTCAGTACAGGGTTTCGGCTACGAGCAGTACTTC
CASSVQGFGYEQYF
>.|TRBV6-4|13|TRBD2|TRBJ2-7
TGTGCCAGCGGGGGGGACGGTCCCTACGAGCAGTACTTC
CASGGDGPYEQYF
>once|TRBV28|13|.|TRBJ2-7
TGTGCCAGCAGAAGCGGGTATTACTACGAGCAGTACTTC
CASRSGYYYEQYF
>.|TRBV18|14|.|TRBJ2-3
TGTGCCAGCTCACCCCCGGCTAGCACAGATACGCAGTATTTT
CASSPPASTDTQYF
>.|TRBV29-1|14|.|TRBJ2-2
TGCAGCGTAGAAAACAGGGACGGAGACGGGGAGCTGTTTTTT
CSVENRDGDGELFF